These 24 T cell receptor beta chains came from one sample sequenced in a study of beta chain features in type 1 diabetes. Expressed TCRB transcripts were sequenced, since all the RNA that had been isolated was reverse transcribed. The data were produced by immunoSEQ multiplex PCR, yet TCRdb's version contains in-frame clones alone and is incomplete. The sample lists some 330,000 clones, approximately 9.9% occurring once. The sequenced material came from naive CD4+ T cells from blood. These receptors came from a young woman in good health.

This clone was found a few times. The chain couples TRBV4-1 to TRBJ1-5, with D possibly being TRBD1 (5 bases). Trimming took off 6 bases at V and 5 bases at J, with 17 bases between the two ends. CDR3 size: 15 residues. From germline, CDR1 is MGHRA and CDR2 YSYEKL. CDR3 sequence (DNA): TGCGCCAGCAGAACAATTCCGCAAGGGGATCAGCCCCAGCATTTT. This sequence encodes CASRTIPQGDQPQHF.

This clone was recorded a few times. This chain joins TRBV28 and TRBJ2-5; 14 bases are shared with TRBD2. V gave up 6 bases and J gave up 4 bases; unmatched junction bases: 10. This CDR3 is 17 amino acids long. The germline V gene has CDR1 MDHEN and CDR2 SYDVKM. CDR3 bases: TGTGCCAGCAGGCCCTGGGGGACTAGCGGGAGTGGAGAGACCCAGTACTTC. Encoded protein: CASRPWGTSGSGETQYF.

This clone was observed a few times. This chain links TRBV7-2 with TRBJ1-5; the match to TRBD1 covers 7 bases. CDR1 is SGHTA, CDR2 FQGNSA, per germline. The V segment lost 3 bases and the J segment 2 bases; nucleotides outside the gene matches: 1. CDR3 length: 14 residues. In nucleotides, the CDR3 is TGTGCCAGCAGCTTCGGACAGGGCAATCAGCCCCAGCATTTT. Its protein is CASSFGQGNQPQHF. Filled out from reference TRBV7-2 and TRBJ1-5, the complete variable domain reads GAGVSQSPSNKVTEKGKDVELRCDPISGHTALYWYRQSLGQGLEFLIYFQGNSAPDKSGLPSDRFSAERTGGSVSTLTIQRTQQEDSAVYLCASSFGQGNQPQHFGDGTRLSIL.

This clone showed up just a few times. This rearrangement joins TRBV7-2 to TRBJ2-7, with 8 positions matching TRBD2. The CDR3 runs to 15 residues. The germline gives CDR1 SGHTA, CDR2 FQGNSA. V gave up 4 bases and J gave up 4 bases; unmatched junction bases: 9. The CDR3 loop reads CASSSRLANPYEQYF. The DNA of the CDR3 is TGTGCCAGCAGCTCAAGACTAGCGAATCCTTACGAGCAGTACTTC.

This clone has a handful of counts. The J gene is TRBJ1-1, the V gene TRBV19; 9 bases fit TRBD1. Germline CDR1 and CDR2: LNHDA and SQIVND (reference sequence). The CDR3 length is 15 residues. The V gene end was trimmed by 4 bases and the J gene end by 5 bases; junction bases not matched to a gene: 8. This CDR3 is CASSTDRGWNTEAFF. The CDR3 coding sequence is TGTGCCAGTAGTACGGACAGGGGTTGGAATACTGAAGCTTTCTTT.

This clone appeared a few times. The V call is TRBV28, the J call TRBJ1-2, with D possibly being TRBD1 (5 bases). Deletions cut 4 bases from V and 9 bases from J, with 18 bases between. This CDR3 has 14 residues. In germline, CDR1 is MDHEN, CDR2 SYDVKM. CDR3 DNA: TGTGCCAGCAGTTCGACAGCAAACTTTGCCCGCTACACCTTC. Translating gives CASSSTANFARYTF.

V usage is TRBV9 and J usage is TRBJ2-5, with 7 bases that match TRBD2. There are 14 residues in the CDR3. Germline V lookup: CDR1 SGDLS, CDR2 YYNGEE. The V and J ends lost 0 bases and 2 bases, in that order; junction bases with no gene match: 1. CDR3 nucleotides: TGTGCCAGCAGCGTAGGGGGGGGACAAGAGACCCAGTACTTC. Translating gives CASSVGGGQETQYF. Full variable domain (remainder filled in from reference TRBV9 and TRBJ2-5): DSGVTQTPKHLITATGQRVTLRCSPRSGDLSVYWYQQSLDQGLQFLIQYYNGEERAKGNILERFSAQQFPDLHSELNLSSLELGDSALYFCASSVGGGQETQYFGPGTRLLVL.

V and J are TRBV7-2 and TRBJ1-1; D perhaps matches TRBD1 (6 bases). CDR1 and CDR2 (germline): SGHTA, FQGNSA. This CDR3 spans 16 amino acids. Trimming removed 4 bases at V and 1 base at J, with 16 bases between. This CDR3 reads CASSSETGGWNTEAFF. CDR3 nucleotide sequence: TGTGCCAGCAGCTCAGAGACGGGGGGCTGGAACACTGAAGCTTTCTTT.

This clone was detected a few times. The V gene is TRBV29-1, the J gene TRBJ1-1, with D maybe TRBD1 (5 bases). The CDR3 covers 13 residues. Deletions cut 5 bases from V and 0 bases from J, with 10 bases between. CDR1 and CDR2 (germline): SQVTM, ANQGSEA. In DNA form, the CDR3 reads TGCAGCGTTAGACAGAAAATGAACACTGAAGCTTTCTTT. Translating gives CSVRQKMNTEAFF.

This clone was seen a few times. The chain combines TRBV18 with TRBJ2-5, with D tentatively TRBD2 (6 bases). The CDR3 totals 15 residues. Trimming cost V 2 bases and J 0 bases, with 10 bases left between them. Germline V gene data show CDR1 as KGHSH and CDR2 as LQKENI. The CDR3: CASSPSGQYQETQYF. The CDR3 nucleotides are TGTGCCAGCTCACCAAGCGGGCAGTACCAAGAGACCCAGTACTTC.

The chain couples TRBV7-3 to TRBJ2-2; 12 nucleotides agree with TRBD2. Per the germline V gene, CDR1 is SGHTA and CDR2 is FQGTGA. The CDR3 loop spans 19 amino acids. Germline trimming cut 3 bases from V and 6 bases from J; bases unmatched to any gene: 14. Here the CDR3 DNA reads TGTGCCAGCAGCTTCCAACCTCGGACTAGCGGGGCGTATGCCGGGGAGCTGTTTTTT. Translating it yields CASSFQPRTSGAYAGELFF.

CDR3: CASSPPARGDEQYF. The CDR3 nucleotides are TGTGCCAGCTCACCACCGGCCAGGGGTGACGAGCAGTACTTC. The chain couples TRBV18 to TRBJ2-7; D is possibly TRBD1 (6 bases). The V gene's germline CDR1 is KGHSH and CDR2 LQKENI. V shed 0 bases and J shed 5 bases, with 11 bases lying between them. The CDR3 is 14 amino acids. The full variable domain, rest sourced from reference TRBV18 and TRBJ2-7, is NAGVMQNPRHLVRRRGQEARLRCSPMKGHSHVYWYRQLPEEGLKFMVYLQKENIIDESGMPKERFSAEFPKEGPSILRIQQVVRGDSAAYFCASSPPARGDEQYFGPGTRLTVT.

This clone has just a few counts. The chain uses TRBV4-3 and TRBJ2-7, with TRBD1 identical over 8 bases. V dropped 3 bases and J dropped 0; count of bases not matched to a gene: 4. The CDR3 totals 15 residues. The germline CDR1 and CDR2 sequences are LGHNA and YSLEER. CDR3: CASSHRGQPSYEQYF. The DNA for the CDR3 is TGCGCCAGCAGCCACAGGGGGCAACCCTCCTACGAGCAGTACTTC.

This clone was counted a few times. The CDR3 nucleotides read TGCAGCGTTGAAGTGTCGCGGGGGAACTATGGCTACACCTTC. This translates into CSVEVSRGNYGYTF. This chain joins TRBV29-1 and TRBJ1-2, with TRBD1 as a possible D gene (5 bases). This CDR3 is built from 14 residues. The V and J ends lost 1 base and 2 bases respectively, with 11 bases between them. CDR1 is SQVTM, CDR2 ANQGSEA, per germline.

This clone was seen more than once but under ten times. J is TRBJ2-7 and V is TRBV30, with 7 bases fitting TRBD2. From germline, CDR1 is GTSNPN and CDR2 SVGIG (reference sequence). J was trimmed by 1 base and V by 2 bases; bases with no gene match: 5. This CDR3 has 14 residues. CDR3 sequence (DNA): TGTGCCTGGAGTCGCTGGGGACTATCCTACGAGCAGTACTTC. Protein sequence: CAWSRWGLSYEQYF. Supplemented by reference TRBV30 and TRBJ2-7, the full variable domain reads SQTIHQWPATLVQPVGSPLSLECTVEGTSNPNLYWYRQAAGRGLQLLFYSVGIGQISSEVPQNLSASRPQDRQFILSSKKLLLSDSGFYLCAWSRWGLSYEQYFGPGTRLTVT.

This clone was seen more than once but under ten times. The J gene is TRBJ2-7, the V gene TRBV18; 7 bases match TRBD1. Losses at the gene ends were 3 bases for V and 0 bases for J; bases not matched to a gene: 2. This CDR3 has 14 residues. Germline CDR1 reads KGHSH; CDR2 reads LQKENI. CDR3 protein: CASSPDRTSYEQYF. As DNA, the CDR3 is TGTGCCAGCTCACCGGACAGGACCTCCTACGAGCAGTACTTC.

This chain uses TRBV10-3 with TRBJ2-5; 11 bases fit TRBD2. Germline CDR1 and CDR2: ENHRY and SYGVKD. The CDR3 consists of 16 residues. V gave up 3 bases and J gave up 5 bases; unmatched junction bases: 8. Here the CDR3 DNA reads TGTGCCATCAGTGACTCAGGACTAGCGGGCATGGAGACCCAGTACTTC. This translates into CAISDSGLAGMETQYF.

This chain links TRBV4-1 with TRBJ2-2; D might be TRBD2 (6 bases). Germline V lookup: CDR1 MGHRA, CDR2 YSYEKL. CDR3 length equals 18 residues. Trimming shortened V by 1 base and J by 2 bases, and 17 bases separated the two germline ends. CDR3 residues: CASSQGPSATFNTGELFF. The CDR3 bases are TGCGCCAGCAGCCAAGGACCTAGCGCCACCTTCAACACCGGGGAGCTGTTTTTT.

This clone was detected only a few times. This chain uses TRBV2 with TRBJ2-3, with no clear D. Looked up from germline, CDR1 is SNHLY and CDR2 is FYNNEI. This CDR3 is 14 amino acids long. V was cut by 7 bases and J by 1 base, with 12 bases left in between. The CDR3 reads CASISAERTDTQYF. The CDR3 DNA sequence: TGTGCCAGCATTTCGGCGGAGCGCACAGATACGCAGTATTTT.

This clone was seen more than once but under ten times. V is TRBV7-2 and J is TRBJ2-2, with 10 bases lining up with TRBD2. Germline V gives CDR1 SGHTA, CDR2 FQGNSA. CDR3 length equals 15 residues. Losses at the gene ends were 1 base for V and 7 bases for J; bases not matched to a gene: 3. CDR3 sequence reads: CASSLVGLANGELFF. In DNA form, the CDR3 reads TGTGCCAGCAGCTTAGTGGGACTAGCGAACGGGGAGCTGTTTTTT. Full variable domain (outside the CDR3, taken from reference TRBV7-2 and TRBJ2-2): GAGVSQSPSNKVTEKGKDVELRCDPISGHTALYWYRQSLGQGLEFLIYFQGNSAPDKSGLPSDRFSAERTGGSVSTLTIQRTQQEDSAVYLCASSLVGLANGELFFGEGSRLTVL.

This clone was counted only a few times. The CDR3 nucleotides read TGCGCCAGCAGCTTAACGACAGGGAGCAACTACAATGAGCAGTTCTTC. Translation: CASSLTTGSNYNEQFF. The V and J genes are TRBV5-1 and TRBJ2-1, with TRBD1 matching over 7 bases. There are 16 residues in the CDR3. Unmatched junction bases numbered 8, after V lost 2 bases and J lost 3 bases. Germline-derived CDR1 and CDR2 are SGHRS and YFSETQ.

This clone was recorded a few times. The genes are TRBV29-1 and TRBJ2-5; D is possibly TRBD2 (6 bases). The CDR3 consists of 13 residues. Germline V gene data show CDR1 as SQVTM and CDR2 as ANQGSEA. The V end was cut by 3 bases, the J end by 2 bases, with 10 bases between. DNA of the CDR3: TGCAGCGTTGAGCGGAGGGGACAAGAGACCCAGTACTTC. Translation: CSVERRGQETQYF.

This chain uses TRBV30 with TRBJ2-3; TRBD2 matches at 14 bases. CDR1 is GTSNPN and CDR2 is SVGIG in the germline V gene (reference sequence). The CDR3 length is 14 residues. The V gene end was trimmed by 8 bases and the J gene end by 5 bases; junction bases not matched to a gene: 6. CDR3 bases: TGTGCCGGGACTAGCGGGAGTTTAGTAGATACGCAGTATTTT. Translated: CAGTSGSLVDTQYF.

V and J are TRBV28 and TRBJ1-5; a weak D match, TRBD1 (6 bases). V lost 5 bases and J 10 bases, leaving 12 bases between the germline ends. The germline V gene has CDR1 MDHEN and CDR2 SYDVKM. This CDR3 region has 12 residues. The CDR3: CASSTGTRPQHF. As DNA, the CDR3 is TGTGCCAGCAGTACCGGGACAAGACCCCAGCATTTT.